This TCR beta chain is drawn from a study of glioma-infiltrating T cells after dendritic cell vaccination. In the study overall: Monocyte-derived dendritic cells, cultured seven days with IL-4 and GM-CSF, were pulsed with autologous tumor lysate.

CDR3 length: 16 amino acids. V was shortened by 3 bases and J by 0 bases, with 12 bases between the two germline ends. Germline V gene lookup returns CDR1 LNHDA and CDR2 SQIVND (reference sequence). Here immunoSEQ multiplex PCR was the method, and the copy in TCRdb shows in-frame clones only, minus some. The sample holds 100,000 or so clones, just over 85% seen once. This sequence joins TRBV19 and TRBJ1-5, with D tentatively TRBD1 (5 bases). The source of this sequence is a human donor with glioblastoma. Sequencing used blood, obtained before dendritic cell vaccination. CDR3 in DNA: TGTGCCAGTAGTATTCTCTTAGGGGATAGCAATCAGCCCCAGCATTTT. Its translation: CASSILLGDSNQPQHF.